This TCR beta chain was identified in a study of post-analysis software for immune sequencing data. Germline V gene lookup returns CDR1 DFQATT and CDR2 SNEGSKA (reference sequence). This CDR3 region has 16 residues. Comments on this clonotype: What it binds is unknown. Germline and junction disagree at one end, which may indicate a read error.

Every TCR beta cDNA library bore unique molecular identifiers. MiXCR, applied by TCRdb to the PCR reads, yields one record per CDR3 protein. The data show some 890,000 distinct CDR3 sequences, about 53% seen once. Study results and limitations: Patients used about 5 TRBV segments, including TRBV5-6, TRBV5-1 and TRBV20-1, more often than controls.

The V gene is TRBV20-1, the J gene TRBJ2-1; TRBD1 matches at 9 bases. The receptor was isolated from a girl aged 10 to 17 with multiple sclerosis. The sample comprised blood. The CDR3 here is CSARDIEVVGQGEQVF. The DNA of the CDR3 is TGCAGTGCTAGAGATATTGAGGTAGTGGGACAGGGTGAGCAGGTCTTC.